The T cell receptor beta chain under discussion was sequenced for a study of blood T cell repertoires in COVID-19. Study as a whole: The origin of the acute and convalescent COVID-19 samples was the United States, Italy and Spain. Nucleic acid was either cDNA or gDNA, and it came from T cells, B-cell-depleted T cells, or PBMCs.

This CDR3 is 16 amino acids long. The V segment lost 6 bases and the J segment 3 bases; nucleotides outside the gene matches: 12. The germline CDR1 and CDR2 sequences are SGHDN and FVKESK. In the original analysis: Estimation of nucleated cell counts was performed using reference gene primer amplification. Method: immunoSEQ multiplex PCR; TCRdb's copy keeps in-frame clones and lacks some. V and J calls and clone size come straight from that table; D and trimming were deduced from the DNA. The sample has about 160,000 clones, roughly 82% seen once. Seattle patients were enrolled while actively infected and followed longitudinally.

The J gene is TRBJ1-1, the V gene TRBV14; TRBD1 matches at 8 bases. The sample taken for sequencing was peripheral blood. This receptor was obtained from a woman between 40 and 50 years old with COVID-19, enrolled during active disease. CDR3 nucleotide sequence: TGTGCCAGCAGTCCCGGGACAGGTTTTTGGGACACTGAAGCTTTCTTT. Encoded protein: CASSPGTGFWDTEAFF.